This record covers a single T cell receptor beta chain. This receptor's antigen is unknown. No much larger clone exists at a distance of one base, and base qualities are not known. TCRbeta CDR3 regions were amplified from genomic DNA by means of the immunoSEQ Assay, a bias-controlled multiplex PCR. The study's processing was this. The number of nucleated cells in each sample was estimated from the amplification of reference gene primers within the assay. To quantify the absolute abundance of each unique TCRbeta CDR3 rearrangement, sequence reads were collapsed and filtered. For each sample, productive Simpson clonality was calculated as the square root of Simpson's diversity index across productive rearrangements. TCRdb's version of the immuneACCESS table is confined to in-frame rearrangements and falls short of the full clone set. An unresolved V gene accounts for under half of the shortfall where checked; the remainder is of unknown origin. V and J calls and clone size come straight from that table; D and trimming were deduced from the DNA. The sample table lists some 200,000 clones, approximately 86% of them with a count of one. Around 1.5% of the sample is in the top ten clones.

The collaborating institutions used their own protocols to collect whole blood in K2EDTA tubes. For TCRbeta analysis, collaborators shipped samples as frozen whole blood, isolated PBMCs, or DNA extracted from either of those sample types. This sample is drawn from a study of blood T cell repertoires in COVID-19 (dated by TCRdb to between 2020 and 2021). As for the study more broadly: Samples from collaborators originated in the United States, Italy and Spain and spanned both the acute and convalescent phases of COVID-19. The material from the prospective study consisted of cDNA or gDNA derived from T cells, B-cell-depleted T cells, or PBMCs. A de-identified subject ID, COVID-19 status, age in years and sex were almost always included in the sample metadata. Where available, HLA class I and class II types were obtained from metadata supplied by the sample provider rather than from assay-based typing. Deeply sampled blood TCRbeta repertoires from subjects exposed to, actively infected with, or recovered from COVID-19 were included in the dataset. Samples came from the ongoing ImmuneRACE study (first 160 participants) plus 1,254 subjects from 6 global collaborators. The repertoires were made available in a free public database intended to serve as a resource for research on the immune response to SARS-CoV-2. The paper's findings and limits, for the study overall: How much clinical and demographic metadata was included differed by source and by participant, and the metadata was provided uncurated.

In the germline V gene, CDR1 corresponds to SQVTM and CDR2 to ANQGSEA. The CDR3 spans 16 residues, from the cysteine through the phenylalanine. Here the CDR3 DNA is all that survives: 48 bases in frame from base 1. Trimming takes 3 bases off V and 5 bases off J; junction bases not matched to a gene: 12. The sequence joins TRBV29-1 to TRBJ2-3; TRBD2 aligns with 9 central bases. This clonotype was obtained from a man between 18 and 29 years old with active or convalescent COVID-19. The material sequenced was peripheral blood. CDR3 reads: CSVDSRASGTVDTQYF. The nucleotide sequence is TGCAGCGTTGATAGTCGGGCTAGCGGGACGGTAGATACGCAGTATTTT.